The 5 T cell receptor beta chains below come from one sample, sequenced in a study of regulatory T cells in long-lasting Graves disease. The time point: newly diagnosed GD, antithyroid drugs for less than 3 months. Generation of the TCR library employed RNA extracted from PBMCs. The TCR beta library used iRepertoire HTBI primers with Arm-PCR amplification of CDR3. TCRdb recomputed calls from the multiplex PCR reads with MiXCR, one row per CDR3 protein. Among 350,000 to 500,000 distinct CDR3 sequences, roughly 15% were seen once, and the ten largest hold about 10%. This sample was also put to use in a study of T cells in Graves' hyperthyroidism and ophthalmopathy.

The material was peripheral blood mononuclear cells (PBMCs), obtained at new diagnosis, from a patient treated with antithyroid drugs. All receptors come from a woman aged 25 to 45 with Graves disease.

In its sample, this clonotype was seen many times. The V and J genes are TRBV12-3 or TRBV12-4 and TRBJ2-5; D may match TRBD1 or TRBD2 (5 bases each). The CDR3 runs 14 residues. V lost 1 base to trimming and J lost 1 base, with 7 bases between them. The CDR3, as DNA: TGTGCCAGCAGTTTAGGGGGGTTCCAAGAGACCCAGTACTTC. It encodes CASSLGGFQETQYF.

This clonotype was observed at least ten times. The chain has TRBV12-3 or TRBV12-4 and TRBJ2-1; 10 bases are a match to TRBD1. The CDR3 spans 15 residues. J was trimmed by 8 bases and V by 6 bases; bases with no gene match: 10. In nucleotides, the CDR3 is TGTGCCAGCAGGGATGACAGGGGGCGTTTGTATGAGCAGTTCTTC. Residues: CASRDDRGRLYEQFF.

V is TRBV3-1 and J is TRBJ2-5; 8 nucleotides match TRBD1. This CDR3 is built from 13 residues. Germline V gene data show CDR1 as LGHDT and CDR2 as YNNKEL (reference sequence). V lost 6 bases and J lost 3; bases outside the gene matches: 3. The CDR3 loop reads CASRGQGKETQYF. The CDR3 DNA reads TGTGCCAGCAGAGGACAGGGTAAAGAGACCCAGTACTTC.

DNA of the CDR3: TGTGCCAGCAGCCAGGCCGGACAGCTAGCCAAAAACATTCAGTACTTC. It is translated as CASSQAGQLAKNIQYF. The V and J genes are TRBV4-2 and TRBJ2-4; perhaps TRBD1 as D (6 bases). The CDR3 contains 16 residues. Trimming shortened V by 3 bases and J by 0 bases, and 12 bases separated the two germline ends. Germline-derived CDR1 and CDR2 are LGHNA and YNFKEQ.

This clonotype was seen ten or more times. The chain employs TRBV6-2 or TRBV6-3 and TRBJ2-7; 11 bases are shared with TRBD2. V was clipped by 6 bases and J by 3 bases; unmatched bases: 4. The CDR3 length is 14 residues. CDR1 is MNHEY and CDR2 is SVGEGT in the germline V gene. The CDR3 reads CASRLAGGYYEQYF. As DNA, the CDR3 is TGTGCCAGCAGATTAGCGGGAGGGTACTACGAGCAGTACTTC.